This T cell receptor beta chain was found in a study of control samples from healthy donors and cancer patients (dated by TCRdb to the early 2020s). This clone was detected only once. The antigen it binds to is not known. No base-level quality is on record; no much larger clone is a single base apart. Receptors were amplified or captured by the immunoSEQ multiplex PCR assay. The table comes from immuneACCESS by way of TCRdb, which keeps in-frame sequences with V and J called. Part of the clones is missing from these tables; in studies checked, under half for an unresolved V gene and the rest for unknown reasons. The sample includes roughly 95,000 clones, with roughly 88% observed a single time. The top ten constitute around 14% of the sample. The CDR3 covers 14 residues, taking in both the cysteine and the phenylalanine. Only the CDR3 part of the read is kept: 42 bases, read in frame from the first base. The germline V gene supplies CDR1 SGHAT and CDR2 FQNNGV. At the junction V is shortened by 5 bases and J by 3 bases, with 14 bases in between.

The chain is made from TRBV11-2 and TRBJ2-7; no confident D gene assignment can be made. Sequencing was performed on blood. The sequence derives from a man aged 25-45 years in good health. The sequenced DNA: TGTGCCAGCAGCCCCGACCCACGGTTCTACGAGCAGTACTTC. This encodes CASSPDPRFYEQYF.